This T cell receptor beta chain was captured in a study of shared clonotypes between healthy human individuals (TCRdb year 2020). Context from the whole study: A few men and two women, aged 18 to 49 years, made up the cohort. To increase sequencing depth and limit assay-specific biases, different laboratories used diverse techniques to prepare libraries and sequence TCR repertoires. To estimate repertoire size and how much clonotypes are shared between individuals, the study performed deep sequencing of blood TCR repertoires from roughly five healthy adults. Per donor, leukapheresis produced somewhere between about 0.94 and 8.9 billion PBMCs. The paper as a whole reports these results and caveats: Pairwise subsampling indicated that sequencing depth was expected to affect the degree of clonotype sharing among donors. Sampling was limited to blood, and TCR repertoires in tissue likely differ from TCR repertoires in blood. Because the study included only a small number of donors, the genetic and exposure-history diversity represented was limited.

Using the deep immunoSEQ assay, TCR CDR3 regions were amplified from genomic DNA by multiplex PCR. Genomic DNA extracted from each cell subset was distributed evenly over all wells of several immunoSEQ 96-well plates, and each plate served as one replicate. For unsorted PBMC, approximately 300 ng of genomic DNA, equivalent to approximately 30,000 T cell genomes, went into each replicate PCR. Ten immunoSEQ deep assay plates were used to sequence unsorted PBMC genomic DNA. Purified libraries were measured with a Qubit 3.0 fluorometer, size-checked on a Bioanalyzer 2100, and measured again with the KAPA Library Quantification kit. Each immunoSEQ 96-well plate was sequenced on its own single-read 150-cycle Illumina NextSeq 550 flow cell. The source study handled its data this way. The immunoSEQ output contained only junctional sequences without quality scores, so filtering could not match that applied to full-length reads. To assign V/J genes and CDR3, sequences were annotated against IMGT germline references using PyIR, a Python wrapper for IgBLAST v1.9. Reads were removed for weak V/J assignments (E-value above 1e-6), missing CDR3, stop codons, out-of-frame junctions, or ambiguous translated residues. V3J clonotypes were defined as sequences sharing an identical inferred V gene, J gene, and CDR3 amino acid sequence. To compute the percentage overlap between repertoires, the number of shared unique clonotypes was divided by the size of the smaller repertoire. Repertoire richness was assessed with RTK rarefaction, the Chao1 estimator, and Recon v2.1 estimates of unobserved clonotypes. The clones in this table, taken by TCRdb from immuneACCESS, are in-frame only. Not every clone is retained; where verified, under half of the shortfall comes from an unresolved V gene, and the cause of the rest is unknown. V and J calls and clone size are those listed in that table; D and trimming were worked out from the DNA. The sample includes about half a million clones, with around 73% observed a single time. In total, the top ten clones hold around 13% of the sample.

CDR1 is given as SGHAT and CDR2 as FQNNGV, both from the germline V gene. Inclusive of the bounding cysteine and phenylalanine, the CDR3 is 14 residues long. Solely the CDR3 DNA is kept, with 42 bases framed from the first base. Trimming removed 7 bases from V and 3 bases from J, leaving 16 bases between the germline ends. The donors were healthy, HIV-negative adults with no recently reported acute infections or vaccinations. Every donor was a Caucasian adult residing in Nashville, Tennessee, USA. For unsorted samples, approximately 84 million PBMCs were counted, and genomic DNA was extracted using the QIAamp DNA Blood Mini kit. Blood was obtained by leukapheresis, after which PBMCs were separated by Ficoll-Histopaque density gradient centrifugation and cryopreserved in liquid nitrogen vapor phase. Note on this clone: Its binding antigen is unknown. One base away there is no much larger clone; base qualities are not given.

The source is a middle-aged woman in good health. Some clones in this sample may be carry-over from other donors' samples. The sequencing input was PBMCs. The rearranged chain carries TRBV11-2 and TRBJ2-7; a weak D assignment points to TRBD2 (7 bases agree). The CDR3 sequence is CASTFGGGGYEQYF. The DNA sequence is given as TGTGCCAGCACCTTTGGGGGAGGGGGCTACGAGCAGTACTTC.